The entry below describes one TCR beta chain. This entry is derived from a study of blood T cell repertoires in COVID-19. The CDR3 has 13 residues. Trimming shortened V by 7 bases and J by 6 bases, and 16 bases separated the two germline ends. Germline CDR1 is SEHNR and CDR2 is FQNEAQ (reference sequence). Clones were sequenced by immunoSEQ multiplex PCR, and TCRdb holds only the in-frame ones, with some missing. The sample carries 45,000 to 65,000 clones, roughly 84% recorded once. This TCR derives from a man between 50 and 59 years old with active COVID-19. V usage is TRBV7-9 and J usage is TRBJ2-7; D perhaps matches TRBD2 (5 bases). Sequenced sample: peripheral blood. CDR3 loop: CASKKGEAAEQYF. The CDR3 nucleotides read TGTGCCAGCAAGAAGGGAGAGGCCGCCGAGCAGTACTTC.